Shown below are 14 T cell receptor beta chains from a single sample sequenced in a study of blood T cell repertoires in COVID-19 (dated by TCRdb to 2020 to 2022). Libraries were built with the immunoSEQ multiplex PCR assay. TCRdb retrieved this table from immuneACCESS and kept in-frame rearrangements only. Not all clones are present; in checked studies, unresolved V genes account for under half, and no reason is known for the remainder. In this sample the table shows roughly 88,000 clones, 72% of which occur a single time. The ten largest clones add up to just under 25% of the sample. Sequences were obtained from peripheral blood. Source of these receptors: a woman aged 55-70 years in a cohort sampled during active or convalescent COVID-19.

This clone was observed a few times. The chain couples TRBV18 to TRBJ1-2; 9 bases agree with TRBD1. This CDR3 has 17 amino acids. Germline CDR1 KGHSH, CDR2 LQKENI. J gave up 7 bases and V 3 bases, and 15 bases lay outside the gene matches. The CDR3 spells CASSPLVGTGLTGGYTF. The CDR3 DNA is TGTGCCAGCTCACCCTTAGTCGGGACAGGGCTAACCGGTGGCTACACCTTC.

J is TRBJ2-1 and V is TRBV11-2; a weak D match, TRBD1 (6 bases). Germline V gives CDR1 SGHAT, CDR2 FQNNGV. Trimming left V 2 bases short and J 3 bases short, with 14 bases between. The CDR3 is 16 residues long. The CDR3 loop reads CASSLRGAGDYNEQFF. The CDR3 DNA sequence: TGTGCCAGCAGCTTACGGGGTGCAGGGGACTACAATGAGCAGTTCTTC.

CDR3 sequence reads: CASRDWGSSYEQYF. CDR3 bases: TGTGCCAGCAGGGACTGGGGTTCTTCCTACGAGCAGTACTTC. This chain uses TRBV6-5 with TRBJ2-7; tentatively, D is TRBD2 (5 bases). Looked up from germline, CDR1 is MNHEY and CDR2 is SVGAGI. The V end lost 6 bases, the J end lost 1 base, and 13 bases lay between the germline ends. The CDR3 totals 14 residues.

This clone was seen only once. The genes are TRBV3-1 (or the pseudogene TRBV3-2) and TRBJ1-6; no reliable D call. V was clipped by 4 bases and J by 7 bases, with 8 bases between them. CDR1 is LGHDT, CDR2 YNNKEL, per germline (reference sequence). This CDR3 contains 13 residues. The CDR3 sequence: CASSPPINSPLHF. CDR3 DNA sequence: TGTGCCAGCAGCCCCCCCATCAATTCACCCCTCCACTTT.

CDR3 sequence (DNA): TGTGCCAGCAGCTTAGTAGGGACAGGCCAACCCGGGGAGTTCTTT. Amino acids: CASSLVGTGQPGEFF. V usage is TRBV11-2 and J usage is TRBJ1-1; the match to TRBD1 covers 8 bases. Germline CDR1 and CDR2: SGHAT and FQNNGV. With 1 base clipped from V and 14 bases from J, the junction kept 15 bases outside the gene matches. This CDR3 has 15 amino acids.

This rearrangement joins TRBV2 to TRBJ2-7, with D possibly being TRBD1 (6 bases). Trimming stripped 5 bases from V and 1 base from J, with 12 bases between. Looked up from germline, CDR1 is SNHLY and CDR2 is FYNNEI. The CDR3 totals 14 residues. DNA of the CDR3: TGTGCCAGCAGTATCCAGGGACAATCCTACGAGCAGTACTTC. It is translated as CASSIQGQSYEQYF.

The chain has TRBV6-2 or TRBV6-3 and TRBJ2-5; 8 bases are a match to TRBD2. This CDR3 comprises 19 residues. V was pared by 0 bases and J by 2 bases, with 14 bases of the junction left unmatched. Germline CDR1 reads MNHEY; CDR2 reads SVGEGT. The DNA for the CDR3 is TGTGCCAGCAGTTACTCGAGACAGCCCCCGACTAGCGTACAAGAGACCCAGTACTTC. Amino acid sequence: CASSYSRQPPTSVQETQYF.

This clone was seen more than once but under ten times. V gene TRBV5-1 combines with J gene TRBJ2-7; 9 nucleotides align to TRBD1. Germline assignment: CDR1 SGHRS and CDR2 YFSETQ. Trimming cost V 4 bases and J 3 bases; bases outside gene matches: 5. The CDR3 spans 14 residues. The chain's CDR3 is CASSDRTGDYEQYF. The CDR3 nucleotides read TGCGCCAGCAGCGACCGGACAGGGGACTACGAGCAGTACTTC. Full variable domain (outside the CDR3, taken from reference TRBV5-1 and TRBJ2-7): KAGVTQTPRYLIKTRGQQVTLSCSPISGHRSVSWYQQTPGQGLQFLFEYFSETQRNKGNFPGRFSGRQFSNSRSEMNVSTLELGDSALYLCASSDRTGDYEQYFGPGTRLTVT.

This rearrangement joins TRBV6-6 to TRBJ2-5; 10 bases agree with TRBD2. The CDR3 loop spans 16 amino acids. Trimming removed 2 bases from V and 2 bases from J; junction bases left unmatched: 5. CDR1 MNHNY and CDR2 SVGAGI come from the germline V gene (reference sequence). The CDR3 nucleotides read TGTGCCAGCAGTTACGAACTAGCGGGGCTACAAGAGACCCAGTACTTC. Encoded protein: CASSYELAGLQETQYF.

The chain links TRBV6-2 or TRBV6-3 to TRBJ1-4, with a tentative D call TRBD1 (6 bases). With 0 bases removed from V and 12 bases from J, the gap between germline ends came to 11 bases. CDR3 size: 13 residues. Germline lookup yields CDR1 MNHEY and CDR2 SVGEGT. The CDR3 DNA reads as TGTGCCAGCAGTTACTCGTCGGGGGGGCAACTGTTTTTT. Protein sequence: CASSYSSGGQLFF.

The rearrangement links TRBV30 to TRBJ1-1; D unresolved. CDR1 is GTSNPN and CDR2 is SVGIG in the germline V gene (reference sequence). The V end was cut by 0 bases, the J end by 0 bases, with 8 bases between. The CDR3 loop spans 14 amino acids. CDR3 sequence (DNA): TGTGCCTGGAGTGTAAATTCGGTGAACACTGAAGCTTTCTTT. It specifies CAWSVNSVNTEAFF.

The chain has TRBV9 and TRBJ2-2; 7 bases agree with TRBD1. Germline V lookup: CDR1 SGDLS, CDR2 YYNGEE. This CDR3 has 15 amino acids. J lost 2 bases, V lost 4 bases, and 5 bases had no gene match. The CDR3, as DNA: TGTGCCAGCAGCATACGGGACAGCAACACCGGGGAGCTGTTTTTT. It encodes CASSIRDSNTGELFF.

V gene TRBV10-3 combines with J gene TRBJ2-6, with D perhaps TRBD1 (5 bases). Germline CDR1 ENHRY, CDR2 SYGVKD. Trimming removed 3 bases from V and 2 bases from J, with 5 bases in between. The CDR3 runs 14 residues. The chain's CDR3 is CAISEGAGANVLTF. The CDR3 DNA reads TGTGCCATCAGTGAAGGGGCTGGGGCCAACGTCCTGACTTTC.

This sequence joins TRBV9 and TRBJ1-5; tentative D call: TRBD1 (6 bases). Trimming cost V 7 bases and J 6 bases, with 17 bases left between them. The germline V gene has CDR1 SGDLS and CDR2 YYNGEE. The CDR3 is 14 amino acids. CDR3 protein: CASGRGGGGQPQHF. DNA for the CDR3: TGTGCCAGCGGGAGGGGGGGAGGCGGTCAGCCCCAGCATTTT. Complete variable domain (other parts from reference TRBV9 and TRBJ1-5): DSGVTQTPKHLITATGQRVTLRCSPRSGDLSVYWYQQSLDQGLQFLIQYYNGEERAKGNILERFSAQQFPDLHSELNLSSLELGDSALYFCASGRGGGGQPQHFGDGTRLSIL.